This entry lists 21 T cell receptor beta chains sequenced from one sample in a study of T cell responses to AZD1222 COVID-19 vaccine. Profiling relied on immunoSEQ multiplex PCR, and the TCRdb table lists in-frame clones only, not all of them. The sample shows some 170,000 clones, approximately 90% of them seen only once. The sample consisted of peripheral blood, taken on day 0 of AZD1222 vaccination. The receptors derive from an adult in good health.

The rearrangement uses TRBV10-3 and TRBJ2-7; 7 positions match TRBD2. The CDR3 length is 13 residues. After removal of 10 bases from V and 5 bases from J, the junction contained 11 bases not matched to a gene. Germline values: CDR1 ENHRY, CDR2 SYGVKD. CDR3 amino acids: CATRGLDSNEQYF. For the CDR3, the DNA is TGTGCCACCCGAGGACTAGATTCTAACGAGCAGTACTTC.

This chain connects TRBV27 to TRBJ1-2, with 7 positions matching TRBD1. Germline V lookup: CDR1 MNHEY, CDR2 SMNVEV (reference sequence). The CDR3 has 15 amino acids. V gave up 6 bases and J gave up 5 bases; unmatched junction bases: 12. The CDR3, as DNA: TGTGCCAGCAGGTACACCCAGGCAGGGGGGTATGGCTACACCTTC. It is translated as CASRYTQAGGYGYTF.

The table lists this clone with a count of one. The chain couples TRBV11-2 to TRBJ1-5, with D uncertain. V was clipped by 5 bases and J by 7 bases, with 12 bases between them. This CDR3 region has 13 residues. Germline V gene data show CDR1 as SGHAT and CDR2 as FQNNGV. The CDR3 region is CASSPTVGQPQHF. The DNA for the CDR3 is TGTGCCAGCAGCCCCACGGTAGGACAGCCCCAGCATTTT.

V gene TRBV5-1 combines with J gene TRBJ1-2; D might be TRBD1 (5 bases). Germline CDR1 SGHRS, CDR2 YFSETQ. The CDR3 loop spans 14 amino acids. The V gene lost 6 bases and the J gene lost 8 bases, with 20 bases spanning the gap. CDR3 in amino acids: CASTINAAGGGYTF. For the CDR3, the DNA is TGCGCCAGCACCATCAACGCTGCGGGGGGAGGCTACACCTTC.

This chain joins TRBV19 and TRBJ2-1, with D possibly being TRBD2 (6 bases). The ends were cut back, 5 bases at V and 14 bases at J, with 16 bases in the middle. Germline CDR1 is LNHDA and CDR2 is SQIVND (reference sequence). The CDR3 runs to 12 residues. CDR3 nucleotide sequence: TGTGCCAGTAGTCCCCTGATGGGGGGAGAGTTCTTC. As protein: CASSPLMGGEFF. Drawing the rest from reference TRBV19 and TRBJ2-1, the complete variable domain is DGGITQSPKYLFRKEGQNVTLSCEQNLNHDAMYWYRQDPGQGLRLIYYSQIVNDFQKGDIAEGYSVSREKKESFPLTVTSAQKNPTAFYLCASSPLMGGEFFGPGTRLTVL.

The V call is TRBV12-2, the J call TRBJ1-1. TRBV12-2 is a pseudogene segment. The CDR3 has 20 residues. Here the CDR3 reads CASRLSSGGQSETMNTEAFF. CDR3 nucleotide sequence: TGTGCAAGTCGCTTATCCTCGGGGGGACAGTCCGAGACCATGAACACTGAAGCTTTCTTT.

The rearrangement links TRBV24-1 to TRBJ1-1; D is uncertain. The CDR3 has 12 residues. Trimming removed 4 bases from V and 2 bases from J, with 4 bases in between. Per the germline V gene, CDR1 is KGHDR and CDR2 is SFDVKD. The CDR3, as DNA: TGTGCCACCAGTGACCCAAACACTGAAGCTTTCTTT. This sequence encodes CATSDPNTEAFF.

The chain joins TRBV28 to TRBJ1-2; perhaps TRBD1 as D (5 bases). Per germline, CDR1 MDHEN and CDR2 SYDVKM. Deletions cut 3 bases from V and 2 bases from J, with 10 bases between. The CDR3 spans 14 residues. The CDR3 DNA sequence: TGTGCCAGCAGTTTTTGGGGGGTGAACTATGGCTACACCTTC. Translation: CASSFWGVNYGYTF.

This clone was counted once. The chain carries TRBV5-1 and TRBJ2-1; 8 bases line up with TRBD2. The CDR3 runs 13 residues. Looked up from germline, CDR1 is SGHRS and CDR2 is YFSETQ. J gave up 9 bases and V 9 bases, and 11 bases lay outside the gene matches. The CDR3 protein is CATTPGTRSEQFF. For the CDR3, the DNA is TGCGCCACCACACCCGGGACTAGAAGTGAGCAGTTCTTC. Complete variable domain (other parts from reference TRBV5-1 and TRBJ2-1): KAGVTQTPRYLIKTRGQQVTLSCSPISGHRSVSWYQQTPGQGLQFLFEYFSETQRNKGNFPGRFSGRQFSNSRSEMNVSTLELGDSALYLCATTPGTRSEQFFGPGTRLTVL.

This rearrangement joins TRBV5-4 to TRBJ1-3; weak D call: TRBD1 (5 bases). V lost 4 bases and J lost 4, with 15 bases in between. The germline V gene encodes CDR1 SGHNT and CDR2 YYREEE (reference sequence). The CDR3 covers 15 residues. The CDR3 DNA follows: TGTGCCAGCAGCGCGTGGCAGGGAGCCGGAAACACCATATATTTT. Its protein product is CASSAWQGAGNTIYF. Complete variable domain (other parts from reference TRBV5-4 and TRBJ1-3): ETGVTQSPTHLIKTRGQQVTLRCSSQSGHNTVSWYQQALGQGPQFIFQYYREEENGRGNFPPRFSGLQFPNYSSELNVNALELDDSALYLCASSAWQGAGNTIYFGEGSWLTVV.

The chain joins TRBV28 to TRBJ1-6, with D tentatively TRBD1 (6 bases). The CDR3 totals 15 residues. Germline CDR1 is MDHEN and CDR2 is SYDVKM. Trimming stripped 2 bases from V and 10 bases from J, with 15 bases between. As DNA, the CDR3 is TGTGCCAGCAGTTTAAGGGGGGGACAAGGATCACCCCTCCACTTT. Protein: CASSLRGGQGSPLHF.

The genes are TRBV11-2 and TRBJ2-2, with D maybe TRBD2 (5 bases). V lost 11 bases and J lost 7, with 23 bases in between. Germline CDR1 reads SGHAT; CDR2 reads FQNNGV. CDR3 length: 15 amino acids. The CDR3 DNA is TGTGCCGCATTTGGAGAGAATATGAGGGTCGGGGAGCTGTTTTTT. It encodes CAAFGENMRVGELFF.

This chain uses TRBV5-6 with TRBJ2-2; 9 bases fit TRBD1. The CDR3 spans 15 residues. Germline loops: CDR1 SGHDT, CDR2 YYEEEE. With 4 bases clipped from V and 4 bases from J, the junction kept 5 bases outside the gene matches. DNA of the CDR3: TGTGCCAGCAGCCCACAGGGGGCGATCACCGGGGAGCTGTTTTTT. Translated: CASSPQGAITGELFF.

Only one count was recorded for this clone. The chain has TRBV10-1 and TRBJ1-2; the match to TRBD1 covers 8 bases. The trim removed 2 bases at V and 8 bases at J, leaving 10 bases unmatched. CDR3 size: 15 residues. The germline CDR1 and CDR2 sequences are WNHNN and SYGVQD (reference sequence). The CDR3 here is CASSETPDRGVGYTF. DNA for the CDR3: TGCGCCAGCAGTGAGACCCCCGACAGGGGTGTCGGCTACACCTTC.

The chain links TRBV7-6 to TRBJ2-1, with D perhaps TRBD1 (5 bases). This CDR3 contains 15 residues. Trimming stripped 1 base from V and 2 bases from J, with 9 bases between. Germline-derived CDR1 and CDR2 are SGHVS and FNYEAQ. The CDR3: CASSLVTATYNEQFF. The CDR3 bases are TGTGCCAGCAGCTTAGTGACAGCAACCTACAATGAGCAGTTCTTC.

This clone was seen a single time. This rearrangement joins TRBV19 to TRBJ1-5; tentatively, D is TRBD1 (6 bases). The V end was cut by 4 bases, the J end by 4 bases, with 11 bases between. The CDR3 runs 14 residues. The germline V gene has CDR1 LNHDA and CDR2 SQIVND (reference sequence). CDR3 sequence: CASSTTGSNQPQHF. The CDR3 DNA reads TGTGCCAGTAGTACGACAGGATCTAATCAGCCCCAGCATTTT. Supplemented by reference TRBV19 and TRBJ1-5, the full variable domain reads DGGITQSPKYLFRKEGQNVTLSCEQNLNHDAMYWYRQDPGQGLRLIYYSQIVNDFQKGDIAEGYSVSREKKESFPLTVTSAQKNPTAFYLCASSTTGSNQPQHFGDGTRLSIL.

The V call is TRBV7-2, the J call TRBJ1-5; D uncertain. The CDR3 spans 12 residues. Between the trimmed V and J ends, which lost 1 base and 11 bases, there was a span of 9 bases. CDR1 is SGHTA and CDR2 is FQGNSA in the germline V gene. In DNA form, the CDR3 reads TGTGCCAGCAGCTTAGGACCGCTAGCCCAGCATTTT. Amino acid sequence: CASSLGPLAQHF. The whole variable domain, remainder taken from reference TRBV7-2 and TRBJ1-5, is GAGVSQSPSNKVTEKGKDVELRCDPISGHTALYWYRQSLGQGLEFLIYFQGNSAPDKSGLPSDRFSAERTGGSVSTLTIQRTQQEDSAVYLCASSLGPLAQHFGDGTRLSIL.

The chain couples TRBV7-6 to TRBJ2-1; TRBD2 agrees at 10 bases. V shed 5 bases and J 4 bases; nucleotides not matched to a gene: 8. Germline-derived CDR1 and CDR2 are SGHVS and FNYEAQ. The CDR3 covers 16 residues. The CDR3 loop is CASSPTGLAVYNEQFF. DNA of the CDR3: TGTGCCAGCAGCCCAACTGGACTAGCGGTTTACAATGAGCAGTTCTTC.

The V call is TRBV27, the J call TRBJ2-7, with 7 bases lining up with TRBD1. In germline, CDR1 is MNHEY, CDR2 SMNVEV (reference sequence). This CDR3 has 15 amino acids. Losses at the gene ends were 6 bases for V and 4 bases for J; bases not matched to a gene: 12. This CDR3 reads CASSFQTGVRYEQYF. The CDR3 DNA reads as TGTGCCAGCAGCTTCCAAACAGGGGTAAGATACGAGCAGTACTTC.

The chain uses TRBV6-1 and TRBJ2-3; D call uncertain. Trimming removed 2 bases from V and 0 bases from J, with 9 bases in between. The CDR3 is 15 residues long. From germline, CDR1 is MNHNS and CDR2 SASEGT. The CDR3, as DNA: TGTGCCAGCAGTGAAAAAACCAGTAGCACAGATACGCAGTATTTT. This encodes CASSEKTSSTDTQYF.

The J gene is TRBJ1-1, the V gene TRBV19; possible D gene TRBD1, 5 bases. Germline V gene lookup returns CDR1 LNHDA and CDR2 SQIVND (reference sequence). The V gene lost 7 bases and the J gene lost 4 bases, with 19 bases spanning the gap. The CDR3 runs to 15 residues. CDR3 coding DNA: TGTGCCAGTATGAATTCCCTTACGGGGGGCACTGAAGCTTTCTTT. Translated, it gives CASMNSLTGGTEAFF. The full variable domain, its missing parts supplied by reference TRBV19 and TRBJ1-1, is DGGITQSPKYLFRKEGQNVTLSCEQNLNHDAMYWYRQDPGQGLRLIYYSQIVNDFQKGDIAEGYSVSREKKESFPLTVTSAQKNPTAFYLCASMNSLTGGTEAFFGQGTRLTVV.